This T cell receptor beta chain was recorded in a study of cytomegalovirus exposure and HLA in healthy donors (dated by TCRdb to about 2017). Study-wide context: An earlier analysis of approximately 550 of the donors reported more than 250 Gb of sequence data and some 100 million unique TCR beta sequences from about 179 million T cells. Across some 400 genotyped donors of the cohort, an average of 235,054 unique TCR beta nucleotide sequences per donor were sequenced, and roughly 18% of those sequences were non-productive. Roughly 5 DR-DQ haplotypes were handled as single units for association and clustering, since linkage in the cohort was strong. A separate validation cohort of about 110 different subjects was used in addition to the approximately 610-subject first cohort. To predict cytomegalovirus infection status, the study brought together high-throughput TCR immunosequencing, statistical association of individual TCRs with disease status, and machine learning. Of the 350 to 450 genotyped donors, roughly 76% were placed in the genetic ancestry cluster associated with self-reported Caucasian donors. The study aimed to test whether cataloging public T cell receptors could reveal signatures of past pathogen exposure. Approximately 300 gigabases of sequencing data and 70 million to 100 million unique TCR sequences made up an early release that covered 500 to 700 HLA-typed donors. Every discovery cohort repertoire had been produced on one sequencing platform. The number of typed donors differed by locus: about 629-640 for A, B, C, DRB1 and DQB1; 500 to 550 for DQA1; some 610 for DPA1; and around 490 for DPB1. The T cell repertoires of 666 subjects were profiled by immunosequencing and related to cytomegalovirus serostatus. A later analysis re-analyzed previously published TCR beta repertoires from 550 to 700 donors and added high-resolution HLA genotyping to study TCR occurrence patterns. Genome-wide SNP genotypes for about three fifths of the roughly 670 donors were used in a later genetic analysis, which treated that subset as a discovery cohort. HLA typing covered class I and class II loci at four-digit resolution. In the later analysis, no new phenotypic data were used to find candidate immune exposures; instead, reliance was placed on TCR beta sequences and their occurrence across donors. Alongside the repertoire data, information on donor age, sex, ethnicity and CMV serostatus was compiled. To decide whether each TCR beta V gene segment behaved as functional or pseudogenic, an earlier analysis of fewer than 750 of the donors relied on high-throughput TCR beta sequencing. The research as a whole found: In a later analysis, HLA-associated TCR beta chains were found to be more clonally expanded and to have lower generation probabilities than equally common non-associated chains. HLA typing was unavailable for some donors at each locus, so association tests used only the typed subset. Linkage disequilibrium might explain the correlated functional status among segregating V segments, but an unknown experimental factor could not be ruled out. According to a later analysis, TCR association rates differed among HLA loci, with DRB1 alleles showing the most associated TCRs and HLA-C alleles showing the fewest. Because counts were too low, seventeen rarely observed V segments, including chromosome 9 orphons, were excluded from the earlier analysis of 587 of the donors. In a later analysis, most CMV-associated TCR beta chains were found to appear HLA-restricted, with HLA associations seemingly driven largely by CMV exposure. The authors suggested that the approach could potentially be generalized to other disease states and immunological phenotypes. According to a later analysis, parvovirus B19, influenza, CMV and Epstein-Barr virus appeared linked to several top co-occurrence clusters. In a later genetic analysis, a missense DCLRE1C variant was associated with V-gene and J-gene trimming of TCR beta chains, and the association was replicated in an independent cohort. In both the original and validation cohorts, the classifier was reported to diagnose cytomegalovirus status with high specificity and sensitivity. In vitro tests confirmed that three of the cytomegalovirus-associated TCR beta chains recognize cytomegalovirus antigens. Only TCR beta chains were sequenced in this cohort, and the absence of alpha or paired-chain data limited detectable features. CMV serostatus was the only immune exposure information available for the cohort. A later genetic analysis reported fewer N-insertions in productive TCRs among donors in an Asian-associated ancestry cluster than the roughly 700-donor mean. Most TCR sequences were seen in very few donors, while some public TCRs were found in many individuals. The presence/absence analyses assumed that sequencing depth was roughly uniform across donors, and that assumption may not be true. Specific HLA alleles were associated with 18,000 or so TCR beta sequences at a false discovery rate of 0.05 in a later analysis. The 87-base-pair reads could not distinguish some IMGT-functional V segments, including TRBV6-2 and TRBV6-3, so those segments were excluded. A further reported finding was that TCR beta sequences accurately predicted the HLA-A and HLA-B alleles for most subjects in the first cohort. When HLA alleles, especially DR and DQ, strongly co-occurred, TCR associations were difficult to assign to individual alleles. An earlier analysis of some 560 of the donors showed that most TCR beta V segments appeared in productive rearrangements either about 90% or about 30% of the time, which broadly matched IMGT annotations. A group of highly shared sequence variants was considered likely to be a technical artifact of the sequencing pipeline. The study gave a list of under 200 TCR beta chains associated with cytomegalovirus.

Library preparation was by the immunoSEQ multiplex PCR assay. The multiplex PCR relied on a mix of 60 forward primers for TCR Vbeta segments and 13 reverse primers for TCR Jbeta segments. The CDR3 region of rearranged TCR beta genes was amplified from genomic DNA with a multiplex PCR assay. On the Illumina HiSeq System, the amplified TCR beta libraries were sequenced as 87-base-pair reads. For the original study's pipeline: In a later analysis, tens of millions of unique TCR beta chains were counted across the approximately 620 repertoires, and approximately 9.9 million of these chains were shared by at least two donors. Raw reads were error-corrected and collapsed into unique sequences by a nearest-neighbor algorithm in which closely related sequences were merged to remove PCR and sequencing errors. Alignment of CDR3 sequences to IMGT reference sequences was used to assign V, D and J gene segments. For a sequence to be retained, a match of at least six nucleotides to both a V gene segment and a J gene segment was required. Rearrangements were classified as productive when the CDR3 lacked stop codons and remained in frame with V and J, and all other rearrangements were classified as non-productive. Following IMGT convention, CDR3 was defined as the stretch from the second conserved V-encoded cysteine to the conserved J-encoded phenylalanine. The earlier analysis of 450 to 750 of the donors excluded any sequence lacking an unambiguous match to a single V gene segment. In an earlier analysis of approximately 560 of the donors, a V segment was called functional when productive rearrangements were above 56.7%, and segregating when the standard deviation between donors exceeded 5%. A statistical classification framework was built for diagnosing cytomegalovirus status from the catalog of TCR beta chain sequences. A later analysis assigned V and J genes by comparing TCR nucleotide sequences with IMGT/GENE-DB human TR gene sequences. Using the TCRdist pipeline, a later analysis assigned CDR3 sequences along with most-parsimonious VDJ recombination scenarios. In a later analysis, every TCR beta chain was defined by the combination of its CDR3 amino acid sequence and its V-gene family, and reads without a unique V-gene family were dropped. To address suspected cross-contamination and a sequencing artifact, a later analysis removed 592 highly shared, low-generation-probability nucleotide sequences. In a later analysis, a clonal expansion index was calculated for each public chain from normalized within-repertoire ranks of inferred template counts. In a later analysis, generation probabilities were computed with a VDJ recombination model fitted to out-of-frame rearrangements, and the resulting probabilities were checked against IGoR. In a later analysis, hypergeometric tests were used to score TCR-TCR, TCR-HLA and TCR-CMV co-occurrence, with a repertoire-size bias correction applied to TCR pairs. In a later analysis, false discovery rates were estimated by permuting HLA or CMV assignments 20 times. A later analysis grouped co-occurring TCRs with DBSCAN, adding TCRdist sequence similarity when clustering within HLA-allele-positive subsets. Repertoires with fewer than 30,000 or more than 120,000 public chains were left out of co-occurrence clustering, as were about 5 repertoires with anomalous nucleotide sharing. Imported from immuneACCESS, the table was reduced by TCRdb to in-frame sequences with V and J called. These copies leave out some clones; in studies compared against another copy, an unresolved V gene accounts for under half, and the cause of the remainder is not known. V and J calls and clone size are those listed in that table; D and trimming were worked out from the DNA. The sample table contains over 100,000 clones; only one count was recorded for around a tenth of them. The ten largest clones add up to roughly 5% of the sample.

Comment on this clone: The clone's antigen remains unknown. Base quality data are lacking; no much larger clone is found one base away.

The CDR3 has 13 amino acids, counting the end cysteine and phenylalanine. CDR3 DNA is the only sequence kept; it has 39 bases, read in frame from the first base. CDR1 MNHNS and CDR2 SASEGT were looked up in the germline V gene. V gives up 4 bases and J gives up 8 bases, and the segment between their germline ends measures 14 bases. The cohort comprised some 700 healthy bone marrow donors. At the time of sampling, every cohort member was nominally healthy, though immune exposures that went unrecorded were likely present. The donor was CMV seropositive and belonged to the group of 250 to 300 seropositive cohort members. Every donor gave a peripheral blood sample, and the peripheral blood mononuclear cells from that sample were used for TCR beta sequencing. The Qiagen DNeasy Blood Extraction Kit was used to extract genomic DNA from the blood cell samples.

The chain is made from TRBV6-1 and TRBJ1-2, with the D gene call left open. Sequenced material: PBMCs. This TCR was sampled from a man aged 40-50 years in good health and CMV-seropositive. At the DNA level, the sequence is TGTGCCAGCAGTGGCCTACGGGGAATCGGCTACACCTTC. The translation is CASSGLRGIGYTF.